This TCR beta chain was documented in a study of T cell responses to AZD1222 COVID-19 vaccine. Findings and caveats of the study: Repertoires were obtained only post-peak T cell response. Only a handful of individuals given AZD1222 were seropositive at baseline. The donors showed a predominance of white British ancestry and of females, with possible underestimation of clonal diversity. The CD4 TCRs associated with vaccination extended across spike and predominated at 160-218 and 743-854.

V was cut by 6 bases and J by 7 bases, with 20 bases left in between. The CDR3 is 15 residues long. The germline gives CDR1 SGDLS, CDR2 YYNGEE. With regard to this clone: Antigen unknown.

This table comes from immunoSEQ multiplex PCR, and its TCRdb copy is limited to in-frame clones, with some not included. The data contain 120,000 to 150,000 clones, 82% of them singletons. The sample was peripheral blood, taken on day 0 of MenACWY control vaccination. The chain recombines TRBV9 with TRBJ2-1; D remains ambiguous. This receptor was obtained from an adult in good health. CDR3 sequence reads: CASTTQASTGNEQFF. The CDR3 DNA sequence: TGTGCCAGCACCACTCAGGCTTCTACGGGTAATGAGCAGTTCTTC.